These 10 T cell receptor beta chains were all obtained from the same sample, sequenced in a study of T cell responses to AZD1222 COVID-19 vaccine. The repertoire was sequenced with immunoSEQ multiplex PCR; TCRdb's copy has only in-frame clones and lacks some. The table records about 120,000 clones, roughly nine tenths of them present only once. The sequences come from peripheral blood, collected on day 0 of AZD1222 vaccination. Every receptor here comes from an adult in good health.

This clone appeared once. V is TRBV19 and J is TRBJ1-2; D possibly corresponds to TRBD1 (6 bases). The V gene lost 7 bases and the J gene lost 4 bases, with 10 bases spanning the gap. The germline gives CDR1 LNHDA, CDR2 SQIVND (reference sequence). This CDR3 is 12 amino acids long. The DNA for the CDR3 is TGTGCCAGTAAAGGGGGGATCTATGGCTACACCTTC. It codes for CASKGGIYGYTF.

The CDR3 here is CASSQGDSGYGSPLHF. Written as DNA, the CDR3 is TGCGCCAGCAGCCAAGGGGATTCAGGGTATGGTTCACCCCTCCACTTT. V usage is TRBV4-1 and J usage is TRBJ1-6, with TRBD1 as a possible D gene (5 bases). The ends were cut back, 1 base at V and 9 bases at J, with 16 bases in the middle. The germline V gene encodes CDR1 MGHRA and CDR2 YSYEKL. This CDR3 is built from 16 residues.

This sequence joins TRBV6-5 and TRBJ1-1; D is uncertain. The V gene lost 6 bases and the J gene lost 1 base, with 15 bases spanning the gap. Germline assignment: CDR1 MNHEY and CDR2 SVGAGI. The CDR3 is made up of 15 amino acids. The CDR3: CASRKLGWENTEAFF. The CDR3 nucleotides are TGTGCCAGCAGAAAGCTGGGATGGGAGAACACTGAAGCTTTCTTT.

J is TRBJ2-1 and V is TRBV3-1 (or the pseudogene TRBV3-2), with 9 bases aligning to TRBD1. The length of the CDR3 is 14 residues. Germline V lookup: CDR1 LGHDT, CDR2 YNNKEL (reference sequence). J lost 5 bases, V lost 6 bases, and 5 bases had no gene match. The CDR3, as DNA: TGTGCCAGCAGTCTTTGGACAGGGGACAATGAGCAGTTCTTC. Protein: CASSLWTGDNEQFF.

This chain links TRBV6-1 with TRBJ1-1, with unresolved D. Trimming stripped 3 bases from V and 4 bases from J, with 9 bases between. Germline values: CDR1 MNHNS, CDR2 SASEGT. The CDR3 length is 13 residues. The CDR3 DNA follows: TGTGCCAGCAGTGAGATATACGGCACTGAAGCTTTCTTT. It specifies CASSEIYGTEAFF.

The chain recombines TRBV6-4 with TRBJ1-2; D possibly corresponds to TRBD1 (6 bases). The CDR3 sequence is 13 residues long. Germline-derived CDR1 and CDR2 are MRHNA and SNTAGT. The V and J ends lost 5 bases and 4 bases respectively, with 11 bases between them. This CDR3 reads CASSMGAGYGYTF. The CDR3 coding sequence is TGTGCCAGCAGTATGGGGGCGGGCTATGGCTACACCTTC.

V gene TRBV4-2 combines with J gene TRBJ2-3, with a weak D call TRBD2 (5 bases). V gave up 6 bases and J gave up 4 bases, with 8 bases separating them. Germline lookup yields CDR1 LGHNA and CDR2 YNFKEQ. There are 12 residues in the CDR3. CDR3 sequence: CASSEGADTQYF. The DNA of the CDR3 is TGTGCCAGCAGTGAGGGAGCAGATACGCAGTATTTT.

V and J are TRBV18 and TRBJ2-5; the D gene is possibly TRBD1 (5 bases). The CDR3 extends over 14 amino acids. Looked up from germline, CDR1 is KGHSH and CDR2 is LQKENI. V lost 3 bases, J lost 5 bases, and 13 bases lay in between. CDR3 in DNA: TGTGCCAGCTCACCGGACCAGGGTACTGAGACCCAGTACTTC. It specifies CASSPDQGTETQYF.

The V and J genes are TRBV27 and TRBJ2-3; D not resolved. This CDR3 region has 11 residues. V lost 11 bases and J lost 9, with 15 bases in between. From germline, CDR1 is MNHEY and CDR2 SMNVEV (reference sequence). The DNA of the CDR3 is TGTGCCCAGGTTCTCAGAGGCACGCAGTATTTT. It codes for CAQVLRGTQYF.

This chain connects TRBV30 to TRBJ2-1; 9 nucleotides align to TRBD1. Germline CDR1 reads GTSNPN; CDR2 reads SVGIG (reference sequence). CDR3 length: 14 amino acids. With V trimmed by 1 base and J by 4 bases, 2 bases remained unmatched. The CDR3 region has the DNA TGTGCCTGGAGTGGGGGACAGGGATACAATGAGCAGTTCTTC. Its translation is CAWSGGQGYNEQFF. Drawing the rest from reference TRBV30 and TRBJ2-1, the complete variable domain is SQTIHQWPATLVQPVGSPLSLECTVEGTSNPNLYWYRQAAGRGLQLLFYSVGIGQISSEVPQNLSASRPQDRQFILSSKKLLLSDSGFYLCAWSGGQGYNEQFFGPGTRLTVL.